Sequencing of this T cell receptor (beta chain) was carried out in a study of shared clonotypes between healthy human individuals. The CDR3 has 14 amino acids. Per the germline V gene, CDR1 is ENHRY and CDR2 is SYGVKD. The V gene lost 11 bases and the J gene lost 5 bases, with 22 bases spanning the gap. At deep level, the assay was performed. Clones were read by immunoSEQ multiplex PCR, and TCRdb kept only the in-frame ones, dropping some. The table includes under 650,000 clones, about 95% detected once. Study-level points and caveats: Estimated clonotype richness was generally higher in naive than memory subsets. All-four-donor shared clonotypes had higher generation probabilities than non-shared clonotypes did.

The CD4+ fraction was divided into a CD45RA+ naive subset and a CD45RA-negative memory subset. Comment on this clone: Its antigen is unidentified.

Sequenced input: naive CD4+ T cells sorted from blood. Subset described: CD45RA+ positively selected. The V call is TRBV10-3, the J call TRBJ2-7; D unclear. The TCR originated in a young woman in good health. CDR3 sequence (DNA): TGTGCCCTCCCCCTCAACCGACGGGTCGACGAGCAGTACTTC. It is translated as CALPLNRRVDEQYF.